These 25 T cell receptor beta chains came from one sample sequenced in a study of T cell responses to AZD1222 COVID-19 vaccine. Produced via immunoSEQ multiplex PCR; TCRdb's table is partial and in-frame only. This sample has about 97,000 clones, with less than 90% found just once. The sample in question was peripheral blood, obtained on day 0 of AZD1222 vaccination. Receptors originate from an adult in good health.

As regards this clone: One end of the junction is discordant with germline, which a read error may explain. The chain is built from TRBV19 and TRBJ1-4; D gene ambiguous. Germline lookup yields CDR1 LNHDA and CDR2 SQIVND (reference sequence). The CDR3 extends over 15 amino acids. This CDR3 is CASSLEGPEDEKLFF. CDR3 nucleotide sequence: TGTGCCAGTAGTCTAGAGGGCCCAGAGGATGAAAAACTGTTTTTT. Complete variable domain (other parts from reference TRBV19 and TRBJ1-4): DGGITQSPKYLFRKEGQNVTLSCEQNLNHDAMYWYRQDPGQGLRLIYYSQIVNDFQKGDIAEGYSVSREKKESFPLTVTSAQKNPTAFYLCASSLEGPEDEKLFFGSGTQLSVL.

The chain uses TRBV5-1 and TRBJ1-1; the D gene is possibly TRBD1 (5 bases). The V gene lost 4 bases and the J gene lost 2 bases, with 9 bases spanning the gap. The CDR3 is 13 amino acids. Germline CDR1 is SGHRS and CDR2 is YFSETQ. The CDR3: CASSKQENTEAFF. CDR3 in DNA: TGCGCCAGCAGCAAACAGGAAAACACTGAAGCTTTCTTT.

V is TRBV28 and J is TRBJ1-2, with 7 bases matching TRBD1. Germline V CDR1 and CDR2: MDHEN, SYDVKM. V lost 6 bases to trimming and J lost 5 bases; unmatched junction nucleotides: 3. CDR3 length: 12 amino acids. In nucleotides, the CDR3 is TGTGCCAGCAGAGGGACAGTATATGGCTACACCTTC. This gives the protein CASRGTVYGYTF.

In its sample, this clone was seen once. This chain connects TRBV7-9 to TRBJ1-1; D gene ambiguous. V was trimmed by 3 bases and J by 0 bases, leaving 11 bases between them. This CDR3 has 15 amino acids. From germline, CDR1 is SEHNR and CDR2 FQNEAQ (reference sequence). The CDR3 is CASSFPVGMNTEAFF. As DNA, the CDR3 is TGTGCCAGCAGCTTCCCCGTGGGGATGAACACTGAAGCTTTCTTT.

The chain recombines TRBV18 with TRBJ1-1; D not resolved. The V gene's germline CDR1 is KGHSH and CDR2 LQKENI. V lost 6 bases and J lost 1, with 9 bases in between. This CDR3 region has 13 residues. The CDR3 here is CASSYLGNTEAFF. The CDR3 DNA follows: TGTGCCAGCTCCTATTTGGGGAACACTGAAGCTTTCTTT.

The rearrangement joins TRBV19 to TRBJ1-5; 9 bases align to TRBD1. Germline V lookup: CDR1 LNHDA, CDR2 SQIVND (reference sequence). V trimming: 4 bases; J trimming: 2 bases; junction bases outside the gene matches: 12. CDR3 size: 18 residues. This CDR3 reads CASSTTGGRGLGNQPQHF. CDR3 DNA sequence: TGTGCCAGTAGTACAACAGGGGGCAGAGGTCTGGGCAATCAGCCCCAGCATTTT.

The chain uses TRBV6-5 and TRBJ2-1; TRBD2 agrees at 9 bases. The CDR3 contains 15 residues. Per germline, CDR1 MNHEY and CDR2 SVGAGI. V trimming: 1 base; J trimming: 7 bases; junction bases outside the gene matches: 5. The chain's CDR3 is CASSYFSSGTNEQFF. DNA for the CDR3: TGTGCCAGCAGTTACTTCTCTAGCGGGACGAATGAGCAGTTCTTC.

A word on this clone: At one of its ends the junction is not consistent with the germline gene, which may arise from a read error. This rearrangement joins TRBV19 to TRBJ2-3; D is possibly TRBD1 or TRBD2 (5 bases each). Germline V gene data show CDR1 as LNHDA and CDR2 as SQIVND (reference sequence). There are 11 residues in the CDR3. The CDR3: CASSIPGPPHF. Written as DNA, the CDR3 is TGTGCCAGTAGTATACCGGGACCCCCACATTTT.

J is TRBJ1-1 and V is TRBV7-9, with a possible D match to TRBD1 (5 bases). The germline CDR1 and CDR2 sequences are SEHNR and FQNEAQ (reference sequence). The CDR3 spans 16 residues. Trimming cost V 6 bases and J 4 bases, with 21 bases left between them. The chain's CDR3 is CASRTGAGGESTEAFF. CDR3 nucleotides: TGTGCCAGCAGAACCGGGGCAGGTGGAGAGTCCACTGAAGCTTTCTTT.

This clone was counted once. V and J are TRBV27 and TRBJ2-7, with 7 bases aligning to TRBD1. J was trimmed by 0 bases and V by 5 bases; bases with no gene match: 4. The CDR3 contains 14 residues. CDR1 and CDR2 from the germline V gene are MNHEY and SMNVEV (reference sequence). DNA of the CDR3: TGTGCCAGCAGTCTTCGACAGGGCTCCTACGAGCAGTACTTC. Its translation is CASSLRQGSYEQYF.

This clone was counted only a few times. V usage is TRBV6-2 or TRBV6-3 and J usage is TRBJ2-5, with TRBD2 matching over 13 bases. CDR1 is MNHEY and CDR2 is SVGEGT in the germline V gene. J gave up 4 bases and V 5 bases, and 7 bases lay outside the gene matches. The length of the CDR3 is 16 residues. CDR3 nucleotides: TGTGCCAGCAGTCGGACTAGCGGGAGAGTCACAGAGACCCAGTACTTC. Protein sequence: CASSRTSGRVTETQYF.

The CDR3 nucleotides read TGTGCCAGCCGGGACGGACTTAATTCACCCCTCCACTTT. Its translation: CASRDGLNSPLHF. The genes are TRBV25-1 and TRBJ1-6; weak D call: TRBD1 (5 bases). The CDR3 sequence is 13 residues long. Germline CDR1 and CDR2: MGHDK and SYGVNS. Trimming removed 8 bases from V and 6 bases from J, with 11 bases in between.

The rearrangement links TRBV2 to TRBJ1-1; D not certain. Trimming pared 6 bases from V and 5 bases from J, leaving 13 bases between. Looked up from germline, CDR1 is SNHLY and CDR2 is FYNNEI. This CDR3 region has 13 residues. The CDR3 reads CASSSGRATEAFF. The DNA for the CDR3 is TGTGCCAGCAGCTCGGGAAGGGCAACTGAAGCTTTCTTT.

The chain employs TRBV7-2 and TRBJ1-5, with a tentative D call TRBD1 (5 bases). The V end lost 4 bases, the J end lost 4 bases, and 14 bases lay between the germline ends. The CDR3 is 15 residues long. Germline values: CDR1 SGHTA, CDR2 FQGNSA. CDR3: CASSSQSGLNQPQHF. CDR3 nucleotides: TGTGCCAGCAGCTCACAATCGGGACTGAATCAGCCCCAGCATTTT.

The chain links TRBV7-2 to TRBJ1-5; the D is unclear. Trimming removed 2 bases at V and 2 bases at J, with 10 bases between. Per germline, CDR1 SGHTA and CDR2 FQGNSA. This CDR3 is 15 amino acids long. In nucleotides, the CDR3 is TGTGCCAGCAGCTTATTTTTGATGGGCAATCAGCCCCAGCATTTT. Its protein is CASSLFLMGNQPQHF.

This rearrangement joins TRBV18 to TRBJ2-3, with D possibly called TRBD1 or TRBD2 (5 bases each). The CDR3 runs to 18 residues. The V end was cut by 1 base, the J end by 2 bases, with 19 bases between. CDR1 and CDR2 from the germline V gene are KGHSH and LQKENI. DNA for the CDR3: TGTGCCAGCTCACCACGCCAACAGGCAGGGACCTACACAGATACGCAGTATTTT. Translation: CASSPRQQAGTYTDTQYF.

CDR3 sequence (DNA): TGCAGCGTTAGATATAGTGATGGTGAGCAGTTCTTC. This codes for CSVRYSDGEQFF. The chain joins TRBV29-1 to TRBJ2-1; D gene ambiguous. The ends were cut back, 5 bases at V and 9 bases at J, with 14 bases in the middle. This CDR3 is built from 12 residues. The germline CDR1 and CDR2 sequences are SQVTM and ANQGSEA.

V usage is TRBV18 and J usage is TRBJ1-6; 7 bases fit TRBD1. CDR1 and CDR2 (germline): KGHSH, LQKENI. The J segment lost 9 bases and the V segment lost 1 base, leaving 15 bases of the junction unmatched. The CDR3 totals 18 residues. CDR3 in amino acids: CASSPQSGGRDSRSPLHF. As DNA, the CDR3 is TGTGCCAGCTCACCACAGAGTGGGGGCCGGGACAGTCGTTCACCCCTCCACTTT.

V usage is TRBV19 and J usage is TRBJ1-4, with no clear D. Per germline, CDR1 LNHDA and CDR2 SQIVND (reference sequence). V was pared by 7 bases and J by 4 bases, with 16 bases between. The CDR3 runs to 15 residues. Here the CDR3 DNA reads TGTGCCAGTATGGCAGGAAGAGGATATAATGAAAAACTGTTTTTT. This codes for CASMAGRGYNEKLFF.

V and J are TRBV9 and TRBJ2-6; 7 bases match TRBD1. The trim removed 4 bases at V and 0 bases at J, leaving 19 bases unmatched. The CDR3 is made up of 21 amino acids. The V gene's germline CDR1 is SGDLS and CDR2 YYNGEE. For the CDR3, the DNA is TGTGCCAGCAGCCCCCGAGCGCAGTCCGGGACAGTCCCCTCTGGGGCCAACGTCCTGACTTTC. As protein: CASSPRAQSGTVPSGANVLTF.

As DNA, the CDR3 is TGTGCCAGCAGTTACTCTCGGCGGACAGGGTGGGGACAGCCCCAGCATTTT. It yields the protein CASSYSRRTGWGQPQHF. This chain links TRBV6-2 or TRBV6-3 with TRBJ1-5; 8 nucleotides agree with TRBD1. The length of the CDR3 is 17 residues. Trimming cost V 0 bases and J 7 bases; bases outside gene matches: 11. From germline, CDR1 is MNHEY and CDR2 SVGEGT.

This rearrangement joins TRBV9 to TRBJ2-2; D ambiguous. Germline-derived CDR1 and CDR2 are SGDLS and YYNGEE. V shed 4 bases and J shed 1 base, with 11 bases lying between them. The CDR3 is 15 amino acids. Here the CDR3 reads CASSSQRQNTGELFF. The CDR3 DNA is TGTGCCAGCAGCAGTCAGCGTCAGAACACCGGGGAGCTGTTTTTT.

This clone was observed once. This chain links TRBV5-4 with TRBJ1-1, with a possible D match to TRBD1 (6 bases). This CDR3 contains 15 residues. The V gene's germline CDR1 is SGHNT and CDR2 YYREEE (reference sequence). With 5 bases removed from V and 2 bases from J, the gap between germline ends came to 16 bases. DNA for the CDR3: TGTGCCAGCAGTTTAGCAGGGGAAGGCAACACTGAAGCTTTCTTT. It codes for CASSLAGEGNTEAFF.

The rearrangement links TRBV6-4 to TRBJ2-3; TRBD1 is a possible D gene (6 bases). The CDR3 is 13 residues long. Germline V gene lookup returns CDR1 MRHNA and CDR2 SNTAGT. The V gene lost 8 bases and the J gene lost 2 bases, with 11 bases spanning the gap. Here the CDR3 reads CASPWTATDTQYF. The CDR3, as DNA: TGTGCCAGCCCCTGGACAGCCACAGATACGCAGTATTTT.

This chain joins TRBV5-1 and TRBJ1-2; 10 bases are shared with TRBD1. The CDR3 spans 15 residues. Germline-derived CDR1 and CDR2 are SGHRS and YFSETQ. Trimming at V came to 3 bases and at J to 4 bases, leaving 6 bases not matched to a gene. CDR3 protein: CASSSVGTGAYGYTF. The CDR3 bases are TGCGCCAGCAGCTCGGTAGGGACAGGGGCCTATGGCTACACCTTC.